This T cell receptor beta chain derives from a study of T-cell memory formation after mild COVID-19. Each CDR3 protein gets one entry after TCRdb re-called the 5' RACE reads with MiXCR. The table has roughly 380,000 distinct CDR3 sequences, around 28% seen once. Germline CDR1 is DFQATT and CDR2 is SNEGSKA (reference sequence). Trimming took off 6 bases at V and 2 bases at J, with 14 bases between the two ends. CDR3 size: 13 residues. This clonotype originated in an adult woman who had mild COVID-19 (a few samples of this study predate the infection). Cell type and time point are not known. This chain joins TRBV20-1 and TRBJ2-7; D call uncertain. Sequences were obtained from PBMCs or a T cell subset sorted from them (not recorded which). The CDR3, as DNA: TGCAGTGCCAATGGTTACAAGACCTACGAGCAGTACTTC. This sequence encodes CSANGYKTYEQYF.